The rows below give T cell receptor beta chains drawn from one sample of a study of shared clonotypes between healthy human individuals. Measured with immunoSEQ multiplex PCR; TCRdb has only the in-frame clones, and not every one. This table has approximately 2.5 million clones, 90% to 95% appearing once. Input material: naive CD4+ T cells from PBMCs. These receptors all come from a man between 18 and 29 years old in good health. Some clones in this sample may be carry-over from other donors' samples. Both conserved end residues are part of each CDR3. D genes are given only for firm matches. Clone size is not always given. Where it is, it says once, few, many or a class for expanded clones.

CDR3 length | clone size | D gene | J gene | V gene | CDR3 DNA | CDR3 protein
15 | . | TRBD1 | TRBJ2-3 | TRBV7-9 | TGTGCCAGCAGCGGTTACCGGGACAGGGCAGATACGCAGTATTTT | CASSGYRDRADTQYF
16 | . | . | TRBJ1-5 | TRBV27 | TGTGCCAGCAGTTTACGAGGAGTTAATAGCAATCAGCCCCAGCATTTT | CASSLRGVNSNQPQHF
17 | . | . | TRBJ1-4 | TRBV5-6 | TGTGCCAGCAGCTCTAGACGGATCCTGGGGGATAATGAAAAACTGTTTTTT | CASSSRRILGDNEKLFF
15 | once | . | TRBJ2-5 | TRBV9 | TGTGCCAGCAGCGTAGACCCATTCGGGCAAGAGACCCAGTACTTC | CASSVDPFGQETQYF
15 | . | TRBD2 | TRBJ2-1 | TRBV7-2 | TGTGCCAGCAGCTCCTCTTTAGCGGGAGTCAATGAGCAGTTCTTC | CASSSSLAGVNEQFF
16 | . | . | TRBJ1-3 | TRBV5-5 | TGTGCCAGCAGCTTGGGTCCGGTCTTCTCTGGAAACACCATATATTTT | CASSLGPVFSGNTIYF
17 | . | TRBD1 | TRBJ2-1 | TRBV18 | TGTGCCAGCTCACCACTGCGTAGCGCGACAGGGCCCAATGAGCAGTTCTTC | CASSPLRSATGPNEQFF
15 | . | TRBD1 | TRBJ2-7 | TRBV6-1 | TGTGCCAGCAGCCGAGCAGGGACAGGGCCCTACGAGCAGTACTTC | CASSRAGTGPYEQYF
18 | . | TRBD2 | TRBJ2-3 | TRBV4-2 | TGTGCCAGCAGCTACAGAACCGTTCTAGCGGGGAACACAGATACGCAGTATTTT | CASSYRTVLAGNTDTQYF
15 | once | TRBD1 | TRBJ1-1 | TRBV6-4 | TGTGCCAGCAGGAGACAGGGGGCCGTCGACACTGAAGCTTTCTTT | CASRRQGAVDTEAFF
14 | . | . | TRBJ2-1 | TRBV2 | TGTGCCAGCAGTGAAGGGTCACAGGGCCCCGGGACACTCTTC | CASSEGSQGPGTLF
15 | . | TRBD1 | TRBJ2-7 | TRBV11-2 | TGTGCCAGCAGCTTAGTGGAGACAGGGGACTACGAGCAGTACTTC | CASSLVETGDYEQYF
15 | once | TRBD1 | TRBJ1-1 | TRBV7-8 | TGTGCCAGCAGCTTAGGGGGGACAGGGGGCACTGAAGCTTTCTTT | CASSLGGTGGTEAFF
14 | . | . | TRBJ2-3 | TRBV10-3 | TGTGCCATCAAACCGGACAGTAGCACAGATACGCAGTATTTT | CAIKPDSSTDTQYF
15 | . | TRBD2 | TRBJ2-7 | TRBV5-4 | TGTGCCAGCAGCTCCGGGACTAGCGGCTCCTACGAGCAGTACTTC | CASSSGTSGSYEQYF
14 | few | . | TRBJ1-5 | TRBV28 | TGTGCCAGCAGGACCGGACAGCACAATCAGCCCCAGCATTTT | CASRTGQHNQPQHF
12 | few | . | TRBJ2-1 | TRBV15 | TGTGCCACCAGCAGAGCCTACAATGAGCAGTTCTTC | CATSRAYNEQFF
14 | once | . | TRBJ2-5 | TRBV9 | TGTGCCAGCAGCGTAGGTTTAGGGAGGGAGACCCAGTACTTC | CASSVGLGRETQYF
15 | . | . | TRBJ1-3 | TRBV19 | TGTGCCAGTAGTATGGAGGGGTTTATATCGGACACCATATATTTT | CASSMEGFISDTIYF
15 | . | . | TRBJ2-3 | TRBV5-1 | TGCGCCAGCAGCTTGGCCGGGGGACTCACAGATACGCAGTATTTT | CASSLAGGLTDTQYF
14 | once | . | TRBJ2-7 | TRBV6-5 | TGTGCCAGCAGTCCCTCGGGTGACCCTCTCGGGCAGTACTTC | CASSPSGDPLGQYF
16 | . | TRBD2 | TRBJ2-5 | TRBV14 | TGTGCCAGCAGCCAACGACTAGCGGGAGTTGGGGAGACCCAGTACTTC | CASSQRLAGVGETQYF
16 | . | . | TRBJ2-3 | TRBV15 | TGTGCCACCAGCAGAGATATAGCCCTACGTCCGGATACGCAGTATTTT | CATSRDIALRPDTQYF
13 | . | . | TRBJ1-2 | TRBV6-6 | TGTGCCAGCAGTATACAGGCTAACTATGGCTACACCTTC | CASSIQANYGYTF
15 | once | . | TRBJ1-5 | TRBV29-1 | TGCAGCGTTGGTTTGGGGGCAGGTGCAGGTCAGCCCCAGCATTTT | CSVGLGAGAGQPQHF
15 | . | . | TRBJ1-1 | TRBV7-9 | TGTGCCAGCAGCTTAAGTTGGGGGCCCGAGGAAGAAGCTTTCTTT | CASSLSWGPEEEAFF
14 | . | . | TRBJ1-1 | TRBV29-1 | TGCAGCGTGACGGGACACCGGAGGAACACTGAAGCTTTCTTT | CSVTGHRRNTEAFF
15 | . | . | TRBJ1-4 | TRBV9 | TGTGCCAGCAGCGCATTAGGGGGATTCTCCGAAAAACTGTTTTTT | CASSALGGFSEKLFF
14 | . | . | TRBJ1-4 | TRBV10-3 | TGTGCCATCAGTTCGACGGTAACTAATGAAAAACTGTTTTTT | CAISSTVTNEKLFF
15 | . | . | TRBJ1-5 | TRBV27 | TGTGCCAGCAGTTTATCGGGCTATAGCAATCAGCCCCAGCATTTT | CASSLSGYSNQPQHF
12 | . | . | TRBJ1-1 | TRBV28 | TGTGCCAGTCTATCCTCGACCAGTTGGCCTTTCTTT | CASLSSTSWPFF
10 | . | . | TRBJ1-2 | TRBV6-5 | TGTGCCAGCAGCAATGCAGGCTACACCTTC | CASSNAGYTF
13 | . | . | TRBJ2-3 | TRBV7-2 | TGTGCCAGCAGCTATTATCAGACAGATACGCAGTATTTT | CASSYYQTDTQYF
15 | . | . | TRBJ2-3 | TRBV6-1 | TGTGCCAGCAGTGAAGGGGCAGGGAGCACAGATACGCAGTATTTT | CASSEGAGSTDTQYF
13 | . | TRBD2 | TRBJ2-1 | TRBV29-1 | TGCAGCTCAGGCTGGCTAGCGGGAGTAGAGCAGTTCTTC | CSSGWLAGVEQFF
19 | once | TRBD2 | TRBJ2-1 | TRBV27 | TGTGCCAGCAGTCCAATAAACGGGACTAGCGGGAGTACTAACGATGAGCAGTTCTTC | CASSPINGTSGSTNDEQFF
15 | . | . | TRBJ1-2 | TRBV16 | TGTGCCAGCAGCCAATGGGAGTCAGGGAGCTATGGCTACACCTTC | CASSQWESGSYGYTF
19 | . | TRBD1 | TRBJ1-2 | TRBV6-9 | TGTGCCAGCCGATGGACAGGTCATGTAGGAGTTCTTCCTCCCTATGGCTACACCTTC | CASRWTGHVGVLPPYGYTF
14 | . | . | TRBJ2-5 | TRBV7-2 | TGTGCCAGCAGCTTAGCAGGGACCCAAGAGACCCAGTACTTC | CASSLAGTQETQYF
13 | few | . | TRBJ1-1 | TRBV27 | TGTGCCAGCAGTTTATGGCGGAACACTGAAGCTTTCTTT | CASSLWRNTEAFF
15 | once | TRBD1 | TRBJ1-5 | TRBV7-2 | TGTGCCAGCAGCTTAGGGGCAGGGGGATTTCAGCCCCAGCATTTT | CASSLGAGGFQPQHF
16 | . | . | TRBJ2-1 | TRBV25-1 | TGTGCCAGCAGTGAATTTAAGGGTGTGAACTACAATGAGCAGTTCTTC | CASSEFKGVNYNEQFF
13 | . | . | TRBJ2-1 | TRBV2 | TGTGCCAGCAGTGAACAACTAGCCTATGAGCAGTTCTTC | CASSEQLAYEQFF
15 | once | . | TRBJ1-4 | TRBV14 | TGTGCCAGCAGCCAAGAGCGGGGCCGCTATGAAAAACTGTTTTTT | CASSQERGRYEKLFF
13 | . | TRBD2 | TRBJ2-3 | TRBV5-1 | TGCGCCAGCAGACGGGACTACACAGATACGCAGTATTTT | CASRRDYTDTQYF
15 | . | . | TRBJ2-3 | TRBV9 | TGTGCCAGCAGCGTACTATCCATCCCCACAGATACGCAGTATTTT | CASSVLSIPTDTQYF
15 | . | . | TRBJ2-7 | TRBV4-1 | TGCGCCAGCAGCATCGGACAGATAAGACACTACGAGCAGTACTTC | CASSIGQIRHYEQYF
16 | . | TRBD1 | TRBJ1-1 | TRBV28 | TGTGCCAGCAGTTTGAGGGACAGGGGGCCAAGAGCTGAAGCTTTCTTT | CASSLRDRGPRAEAFF
13 | . | . | TRBJ1-1 | TRBV28 | TGTGCCACCCGGACAGTCGCGGACACTGAAGCTTTCTTT | CATRTVADTEAFF
16 | . | TRBD1 | TRBJ1-5 | TRBV28 | TGTGCCAGCAGAGATGGACAGGGGGGAACCAATCAGCCCCAGCATTTT | CASRDGQGGTNQPQHF
14 | few | . | TRBJ2-2 | TRBV30 | TGTGCCTGGGGACCCGAGGCGAACACCGGGGAGCTGTTTTTT | CAWGPEANTGELFF
13 | . | . | TRBJ2-3 | TRBV9 | TGTGCCAGCAGCGAGAGGGGCACAGATACGCAGTATTTT | CASSERGTDTQYF
13 | . | TRBD1 | TRBJ2-4 | TRBV2 | TGTGCCAGACAGGGGGCGGCCAAAAACATTCAGTACTTC | CARQGAAKNIQYF
15 | . | TRBD2 | TRBJ2-1 | TRBV18 | TGTGCCAGCTCACCTGCTAGCGGGGGCTACAATGAGCAGTTCTTC | CASSPASGGYNEQFF
13 | . | . | TRBJ1-2 | TRBV5-4 | TGTGCCAGCAGCTTCCCTCTCAACTATGGCTACACCTTC | CASSFPLNYGYTF
16 | . | . | TRBJ2-1 | TRBV2 | TGTGCCAGCAGTGAAGCGCTACCCCGGGGCCACAATGAGCAGTTCTTC | CASSEALPRGHNEQFF
16 | few | . | TRBJ1-2 | TRBV7-9 | TGTGCCAGCACCCCCCAGGGAAGCCAGCTGGTCTATGGCTACACCTTC | CASTPQGSQLVYGYTF
11 | . | . | TRBJ1-3 | TRBV5-1 | TGCGCCACTACATCTGGAAACACCATATATTTT | CATTSGNTIYF
15 | . | . | TRBJ2-7 | TRBV27 | TGTGCCAGCAGGGCACCCGGCGGGCAGGGCTACGAGCAGTACTTC | CASRAPGGQGYEQYF
16 | few | TRBD1 | TRBJ1-1 | TRBV5-8 | TGTGCCAGCAGCTTTACAGGGGGCTCCCTGCCAGCTGAAGCTTTCTTT | CASSFTGGSLPAEAFF